The rows below give T cell receptor beta chains drawn from one sample of a study of blood T cell repertoires in COVID-19. Produced via immunoSEQ multiplex PCR; TCRdb's table is partial and in-frame only. Among about 120,000 clones listed, around 87% were seen once. Sequencing was performed on peripheral blood. These receptors were taken from a woman aged 65 to 85 with acute or convalescent COVID-19. Both conserved end residues are part of each CDR3. The D gene is left open where the match is weak. The size entry is marked missing in some rows and otherwise reads once, few, many or a size class.

clone_size: NA
j_call: TRBJ1-1
d_call: TRBD1
v_call: TRBV5-1
cdr3_aa: CASSRGTDLEAFF
cdr3_nt: TGCGCCAGCAGCCGGGGGACAGACCTTGAAGCTTTCTTT

clone_size: NA
j_call: TRBJ2-2
d_call: TRBD2
v_call: TRBV11-2
cdr3_aa: CASSLVAGLGELFF
cdr3_nt: TGTGCCAGCAGCTTGGTAGCGGGGCTAGGGGAGCTGTTTTTT

clone_size: NA
j_call: TRBJ1-2
d_call: TRBD1
v_call: TRBV11-3
cdr3_aa: CASSSRRDRQGTNYGYTF
cdr3_nt: TGTGCCAGCAGCTCGAGACGAGACCGACAGGGAACTAACTATGGCTACACCTTC

clone_size: NA
j_call: TRBJ2-2
d_call: TRBD2
v_call: TRBV3-1/TRBV3-2
cdr3_aa: CASSQDLAGGNTGELFF
cdr3_nt: TGTGCCAGCAGCCAAGATCTAGCGGGGGGGAACACCGGGGAGCTGTTTTTT

clone_size: NA
j_call: TRBJ2-1
d_call: NA
v_call: TRBV5-4
cdr3_aa: CASSLAGLAAYNEQFF
cdr3_nt: TGTGCCAGCAGCTTGGCCGGGCTAGCAGCATACAATGAGCAGTTCTTC

clone_size: NA
j_call: TRBJ1-5
d_call: NA
v_call: TRBV5-6
cdr3_aa: CASSFGGDQPQHF
cdr3_nt: TGTGCCAGCAGCTTTGGGGGGGATCAGCCCCAGCATTTT

clone_size: NA
j_call: TRBJ1-6
d_call: TRBD1
v_call: TRBV6-5
cdr3_aa: CASSYSQGVAPLHF
cdr3_nt: TGTGCCAGCAGTTACTCGCAGGGGGTAGCACCCCTCCACTTT

clone_size: NA
j_call: TRBJ2-2
d_call: NA
v_call: TRBV11-2
cdr3_aa: CASSLLDWELFF
cdr3_nt: TGTGCCAGCAGCCTCCTAGACTGGGAGCTGTTTTTT

clone_size: NA
j_call: TRBJ1-5
d_call: TRBD1
v_call: TRBV15
cdr3_aa: CATARGTGTQPQHF
cdr3_nt: TGTGCCACCGCCCGTGGGACAGGGACTCAGCCCCAGCATTTT

clone_size: once
j_call: TRBJ2-1
d_call: TRBD2
v_call: TRBV2
cdr3_aa: CASSSGTSGVGQFF
cdr3_nt: TGTGCCAGCAGTTCCGGGACTAGCGGGGTGGGGCAGTTCTTC

clone_size: NA
j_call: TRBJ2-3
d_call: NA
v_call: TRBV7-9
cdr3_aa: CAYEILPHRREYF
cdr3_nt: TGTGCCTATGAGATACTTCCGCACAGGAGGGAGTATTTT

clone_size: NA
j_call: TRBJ1-2
d_call: TRBD1
v_call: TRBV19
cdr3_aa: CASSPTDRGNYGYTF
cdr3_nt: TGTGCCAGTAGTCCCACGGACAGGGGAAACTATGGCTACACCTTC

clone_size: NA
j_call: TRBJ1-5
d_call: NA
v_call: TRBV7-9
cdr3_aa: CASTSGGHSNQPQHF
cdr3_nt: TGTGCCAGCACCTCAGGAGGCCATAGCAATCAGCCCCAGCATTTT

clone_size: NA
j_call: TRBJ1-1
d_call: NA
v_call: TRBV5-1
cdr3_aa: CASSPAYLNTEAFF
cdr3_nt: TGCGCCAGCAGCCCCGCATACTTGAACACTGAAGCTTTCTTT

clone_size: NA
j_call: TRBJ1-5
d_call: NA
v_call: TRBV6-5
cdr3_aa: CASSTFDGGNQPQHF
cdr3_nt: TGTGCCAGCAGTACATTCGACGGGGGCAATCAGCCCCAGCATTTT

clone_size: NA
j_call: TRBJ1-3
d_call: TRBD1
v_call: TRBV6-2/TRBV6-3
cdr3_aa: CASSWPQGAGNTIYF
cdr3_nt: TGTGCCAGCAGTTGGCCGCAGGGGGCGGGAAACACCATATATTTT

clone_size: NA
j_call: TRBJ2-2
d_call: TRBD1
v_call: TRBV5-1
cdr3_aa: CASSPGQGVGELFF
cdr3_nt: TGCGCCAGCAGCCCGGGACAGGGTGTCGGGGAGCTGTTTTTT

clone_size: NA
j_call: TRBJ2-1
d_call: TRBD2
v_call: TRBV3-1/TRBV3-2
cdr3_aa: CASSRSGGLAYNEQFF
cdr3_nt: TGTGCCAGCAGCCGTTCAGGAGGACTAGCCTACAATGAGCAGTTCTTC

clone_size: NA
j_call: TRBJ1-2
d_call: NA
v_call: TRBV28
cdr3_aa: CASQGGDANYGYTF
cdr3_nt: TGTGCCAGCCAGGGAGGGGACGCTAACTATGGCTACACCTTC

clone_size: NA
j_call: TRBJ2-6
d_call: NA
v_call: TRBV2
cdr3_aa: CASSGSSGANVLTF
cdr3_nt: TGTGCCAGCTCAGGAAGCTCTGGGGCCAACGTCCTGACTTTC

clone_size: NA
j_call: TRBJ1-5
d_call: NA
v_call: TRBV27
cdr3_aa: CASSLLGGNQPQHF
cdr3_nt: TGTGCCAGCAGTTTACTGGGGGGTAATCAGCCCCAGCATTTT

clone_size: NA
j_call: TRBJ1-3
d_call: NA
v_call: TRBV6-2/TRBV6-3
cdr3_aa: CASSQGYAIYF
cdr3_nt: TGTGCCAGCAGCCAGGGGTACGCCATATATTTT

clone_size: NA
j_call: TRBJ1-1
d_call: TRBD1
v_call: TRBV9
cdr3_aa: CASSVGGTGEAFF
cdr3_nt: TGTGCCAGCAGCGTAGGGGGGACAGGGGAGGCTTTCTTT